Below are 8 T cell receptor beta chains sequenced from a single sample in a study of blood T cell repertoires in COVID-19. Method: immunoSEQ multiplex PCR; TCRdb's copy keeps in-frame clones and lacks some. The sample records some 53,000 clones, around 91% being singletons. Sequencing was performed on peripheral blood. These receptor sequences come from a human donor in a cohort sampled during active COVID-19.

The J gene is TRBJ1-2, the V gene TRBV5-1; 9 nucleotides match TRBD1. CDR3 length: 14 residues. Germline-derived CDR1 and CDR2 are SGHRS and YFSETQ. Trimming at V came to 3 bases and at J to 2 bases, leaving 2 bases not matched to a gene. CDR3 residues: CASSWDRENYGYTF. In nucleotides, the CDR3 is TGCGCCAGCAGCTGGGACAGGGAGAACTATGGCTACACCTTC.

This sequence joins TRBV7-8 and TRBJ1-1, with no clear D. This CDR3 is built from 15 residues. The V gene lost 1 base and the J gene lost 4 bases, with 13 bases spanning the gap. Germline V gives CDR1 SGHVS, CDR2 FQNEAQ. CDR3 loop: CASSLGIWEGTEAFF. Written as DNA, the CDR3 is TGTGCCAGCAGCTTAGGAATCTGGGAGGGCACTGAAGCTTTCTTT.

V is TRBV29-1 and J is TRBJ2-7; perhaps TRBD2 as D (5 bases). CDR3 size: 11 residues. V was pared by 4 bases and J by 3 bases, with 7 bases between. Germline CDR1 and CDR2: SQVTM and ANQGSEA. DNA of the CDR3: TGCAGCGTTGGGGCGGGCTACGAGCAGTACTTC. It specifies CSVGAGYEQYF.

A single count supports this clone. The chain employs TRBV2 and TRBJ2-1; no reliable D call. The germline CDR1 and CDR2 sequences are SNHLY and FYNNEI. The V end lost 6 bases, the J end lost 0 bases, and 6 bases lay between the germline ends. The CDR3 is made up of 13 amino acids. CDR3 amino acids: CASSRSSYNEQFF. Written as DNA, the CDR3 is TGTGCCAGCAGCCGGAGCTCCTACAATGAGCAGTTCTTC. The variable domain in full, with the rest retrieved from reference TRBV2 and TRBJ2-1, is EPEVTQTPSHQVTQMGQEVILRCVPISNHLYFYWYRQILGQKVEFLVSFYNNEISEKSEIFDDQFSVERPDGSNFTLKIRSTKLEDSAMYFCASSRSSYNEQFFGPGTRLTVL.

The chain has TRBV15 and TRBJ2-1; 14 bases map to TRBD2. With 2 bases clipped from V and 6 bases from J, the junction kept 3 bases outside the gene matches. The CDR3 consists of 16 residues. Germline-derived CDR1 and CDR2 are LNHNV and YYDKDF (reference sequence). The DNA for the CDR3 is TGTGCCACCAGCAGATTGGGACTAGCGGGAGCCAATGAGCAGTTCTTC. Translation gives CATSRLGLAGANEQFF.

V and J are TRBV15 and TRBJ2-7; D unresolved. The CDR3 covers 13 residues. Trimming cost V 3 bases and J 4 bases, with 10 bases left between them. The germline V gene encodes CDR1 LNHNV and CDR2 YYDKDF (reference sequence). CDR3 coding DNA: TGTGCCACCAGCAGTTTATTACGGTACGAGCAGTACTTC. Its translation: CATSSLLRYEQYF.

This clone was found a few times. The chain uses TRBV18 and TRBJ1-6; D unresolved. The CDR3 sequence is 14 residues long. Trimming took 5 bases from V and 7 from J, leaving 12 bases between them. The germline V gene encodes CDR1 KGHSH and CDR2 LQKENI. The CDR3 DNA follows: TGTGCCAGCTCAGATTTATCTCAGAATTCACCCCTCCACTTT. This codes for CASSDLSQNSPLHF.

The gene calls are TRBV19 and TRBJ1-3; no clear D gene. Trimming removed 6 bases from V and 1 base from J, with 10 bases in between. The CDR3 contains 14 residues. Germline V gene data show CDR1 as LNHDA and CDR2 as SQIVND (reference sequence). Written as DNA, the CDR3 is TGTGCCAGTAGCCACGGCGGGTCTGGAAACACCATATATTTT. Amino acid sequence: CASSHGGSGNTIYF.